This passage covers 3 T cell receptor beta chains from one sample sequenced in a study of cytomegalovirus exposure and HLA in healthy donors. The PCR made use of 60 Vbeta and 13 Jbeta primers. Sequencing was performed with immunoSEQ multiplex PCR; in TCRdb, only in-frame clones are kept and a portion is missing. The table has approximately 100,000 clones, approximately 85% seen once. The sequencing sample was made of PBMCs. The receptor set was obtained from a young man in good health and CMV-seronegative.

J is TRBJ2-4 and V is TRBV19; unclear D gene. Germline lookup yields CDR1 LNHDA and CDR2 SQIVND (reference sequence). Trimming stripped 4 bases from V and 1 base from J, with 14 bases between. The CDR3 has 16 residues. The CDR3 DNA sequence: TGTGCCAGTAGTACTTGGGCCCTCCCGGCCAAAAACATTCAGTACTTC. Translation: CASSTWALPAKNIQYF.

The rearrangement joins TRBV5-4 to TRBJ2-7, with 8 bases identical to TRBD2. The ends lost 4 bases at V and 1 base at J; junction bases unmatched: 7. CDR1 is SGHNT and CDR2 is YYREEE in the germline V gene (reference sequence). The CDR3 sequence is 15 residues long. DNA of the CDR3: TGTGCCAGCAGCCCGGAGGGACTAGGATCCTACGAGCAGTACTTC. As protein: CASSPEGLGSYEQYF.

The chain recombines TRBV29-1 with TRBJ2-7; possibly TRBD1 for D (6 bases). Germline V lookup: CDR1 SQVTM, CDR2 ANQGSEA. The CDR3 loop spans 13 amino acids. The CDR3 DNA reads TGCAGTGACAAGAGGGTGGGGGCTGGAGAGCAGTACTTC. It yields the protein CSDKRVGAGEQYF.